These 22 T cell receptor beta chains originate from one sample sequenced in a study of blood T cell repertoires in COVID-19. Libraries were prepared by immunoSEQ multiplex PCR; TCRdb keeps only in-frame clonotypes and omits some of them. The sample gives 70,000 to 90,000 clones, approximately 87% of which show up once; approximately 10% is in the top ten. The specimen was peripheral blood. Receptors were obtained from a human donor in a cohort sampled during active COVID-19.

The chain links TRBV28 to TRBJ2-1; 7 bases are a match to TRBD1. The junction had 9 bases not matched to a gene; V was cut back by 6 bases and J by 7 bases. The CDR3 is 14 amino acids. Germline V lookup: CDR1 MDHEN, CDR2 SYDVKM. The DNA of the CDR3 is TGTGCCAGCAGCCAGAGGGACAGATTAAATGAGCAGTTCTTC. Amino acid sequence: CASSQRDRLNEQFF.

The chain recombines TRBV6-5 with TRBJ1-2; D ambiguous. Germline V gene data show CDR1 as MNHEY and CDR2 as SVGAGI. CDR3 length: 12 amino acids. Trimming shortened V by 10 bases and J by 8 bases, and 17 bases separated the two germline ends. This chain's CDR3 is CANLAGVAGYTF. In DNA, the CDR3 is TGTGCCAACCTTGCCGGGGTGGCCGGCTACACCTTC.

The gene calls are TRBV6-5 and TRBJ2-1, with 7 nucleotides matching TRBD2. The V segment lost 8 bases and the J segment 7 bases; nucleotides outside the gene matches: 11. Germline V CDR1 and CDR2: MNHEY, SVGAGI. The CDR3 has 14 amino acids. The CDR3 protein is CASSRTRLRNEQFF. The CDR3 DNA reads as TGTGCCAGCTCCCGGACTAGGCTGCGAAATGAGCAGTTCTTC.

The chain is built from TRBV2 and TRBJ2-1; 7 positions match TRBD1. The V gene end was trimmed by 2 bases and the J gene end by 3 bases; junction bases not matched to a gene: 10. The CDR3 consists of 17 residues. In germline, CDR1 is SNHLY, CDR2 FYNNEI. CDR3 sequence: CASSEHQGVPYYNEQFF. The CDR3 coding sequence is TGTGCCAGCAGTGAACACCAGGGGGTGCCTTACTACAATGAGCAGTTCTTC.

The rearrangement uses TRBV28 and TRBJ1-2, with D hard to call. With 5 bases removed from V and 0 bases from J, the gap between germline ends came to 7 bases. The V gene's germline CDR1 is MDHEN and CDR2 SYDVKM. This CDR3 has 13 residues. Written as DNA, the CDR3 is TGTGCCAGCAGTAGCGATTCTAACTATGGCTACACCTTC. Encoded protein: CASSSDSNYGYTF.

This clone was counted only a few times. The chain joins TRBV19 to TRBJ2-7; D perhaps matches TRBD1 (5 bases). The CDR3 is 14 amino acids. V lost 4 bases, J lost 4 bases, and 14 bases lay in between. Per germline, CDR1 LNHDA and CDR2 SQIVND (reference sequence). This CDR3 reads CASSTQIRDYEQYF. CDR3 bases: TGTGCCAGTAGTACGCAGATCAGGGATTACGAGCAGTACTTC.

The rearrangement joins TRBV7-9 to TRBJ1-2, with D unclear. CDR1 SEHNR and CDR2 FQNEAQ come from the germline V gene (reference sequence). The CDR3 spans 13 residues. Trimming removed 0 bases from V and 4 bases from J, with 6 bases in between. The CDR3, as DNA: TGTGCCAGCAGCTTAGCGGCCGTCTATGGCTACACCTTC. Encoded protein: CASSLAAVYGYTF. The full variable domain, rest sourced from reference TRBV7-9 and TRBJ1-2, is DTGVSQNPRHKITKRGQNVTFRCDPISEHNRLYWYRQTLGQGPEFLTYFQNEAQLEKSRLLSDRFSAERPKGSFSTLEIQRTEQGDSAMYLCASSLAAVYGYTFGSGTRLTVV.

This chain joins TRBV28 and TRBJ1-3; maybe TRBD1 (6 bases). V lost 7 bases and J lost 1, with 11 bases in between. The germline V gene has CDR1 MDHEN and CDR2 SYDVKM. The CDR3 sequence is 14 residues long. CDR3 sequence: CASTEQGSGNTIYF. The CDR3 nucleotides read TGTGCCAGCACGGAACAGGGATCTGGAAACACCATATATTTT.

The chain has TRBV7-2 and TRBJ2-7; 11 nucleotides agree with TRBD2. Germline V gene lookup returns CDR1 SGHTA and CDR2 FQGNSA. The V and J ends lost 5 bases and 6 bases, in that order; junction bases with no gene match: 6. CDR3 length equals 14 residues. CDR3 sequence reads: CASSDTSGGFEQYF. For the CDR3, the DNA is TGTGCCAGCAGCGATACTAGCGGGGGATTCGAGCAGTACTTC.

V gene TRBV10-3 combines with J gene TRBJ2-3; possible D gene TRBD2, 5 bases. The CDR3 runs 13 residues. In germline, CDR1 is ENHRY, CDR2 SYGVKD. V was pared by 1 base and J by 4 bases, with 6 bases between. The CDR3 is CAISEWESDTQYF. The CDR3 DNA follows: TGTGCCATCAGTGAGTGGGAGTCAGATACGCAGTATTTT.

CDR3 protein: CASSKATGQGIPTNEKLFF. For the CDR3, the DNA is TGTGCCAGCAGCAAAGCTACGGGACAGGGGATTCCAACTAATGAAAAACTGTTTTTT. V is TRBV21-1 and J is TRBJ1-4; TRBD1 is the table's D call and was not checked against the DNA. TRBV21-1 is a pseudogene. The CDR3 has 19 residues.

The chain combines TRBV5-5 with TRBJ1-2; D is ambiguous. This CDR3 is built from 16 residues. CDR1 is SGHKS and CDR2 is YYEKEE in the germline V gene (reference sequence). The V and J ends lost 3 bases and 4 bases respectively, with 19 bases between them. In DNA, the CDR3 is TGTGCCAGCAGCTCAGGACGGGCCCAAGAGGGCTATGGCTACACCTTC. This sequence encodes CASSSGRAQEGYGYTF.

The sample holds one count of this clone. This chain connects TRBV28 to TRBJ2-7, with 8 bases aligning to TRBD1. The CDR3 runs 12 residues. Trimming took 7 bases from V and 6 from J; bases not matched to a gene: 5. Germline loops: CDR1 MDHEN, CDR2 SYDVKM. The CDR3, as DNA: TGTGCCAGCACGACAGGGGTAAGCGAGCAGTACTTC. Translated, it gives CASTTGVSEQYF.

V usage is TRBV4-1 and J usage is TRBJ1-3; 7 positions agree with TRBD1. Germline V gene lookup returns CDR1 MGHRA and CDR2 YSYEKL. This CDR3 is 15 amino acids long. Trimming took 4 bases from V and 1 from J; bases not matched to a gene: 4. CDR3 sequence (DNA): TGCGCCAGCAGCCGAAAGACAGGGTCTGGAAACACCATATATTTT. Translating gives CASSRKTGSGNTIYF.

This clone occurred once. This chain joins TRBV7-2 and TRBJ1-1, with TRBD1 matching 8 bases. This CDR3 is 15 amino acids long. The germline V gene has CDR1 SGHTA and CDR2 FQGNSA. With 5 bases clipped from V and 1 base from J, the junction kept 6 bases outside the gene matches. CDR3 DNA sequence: TGTGCCAGCAGCCCCCCGACAGGGGCGAACACTGAAGCTTTCTTT. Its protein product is CASSPPTGANTEAFF.

CDR3 amino acids: CASSLLGTGASYEQYF. For the CDR3, the DNA is TGTGCCAGCAGCTTGTTAGGCACAGGGGCGTCCTACGAGCAGTACTTC. The chain employs TRBV5-6 and TRBJ2-7, with TRBD1 matching 7 bases. Trimming cost V 1 base and J 1 base; bases outside gene matches: 8. Germline V gene data show CDR1 as SGHDT and CDR2 as YYEEEE. The CDR3 spans 16 residues. Filled out from reference TRBV5-6 and TRBJ2-7, the complete variable domain reads DAGVTQSPTHLIKTRGQQVTLRCSPKSGHDTVSWYQQALGQGPQFIFQYYEEEERQRGNFPDRFSGHQFPNYSSELNVNALLLGDSALYLCASSLLGTGASYEQYFGPGTRLTVT.

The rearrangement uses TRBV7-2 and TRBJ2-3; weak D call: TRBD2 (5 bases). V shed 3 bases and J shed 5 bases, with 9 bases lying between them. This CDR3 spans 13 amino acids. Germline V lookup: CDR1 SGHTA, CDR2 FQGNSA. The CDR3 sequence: CASSLRAIDTQYF. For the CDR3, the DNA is TGTGCCAGCAGCTTGCGGGCCATAGATACGCAGTATTTT.

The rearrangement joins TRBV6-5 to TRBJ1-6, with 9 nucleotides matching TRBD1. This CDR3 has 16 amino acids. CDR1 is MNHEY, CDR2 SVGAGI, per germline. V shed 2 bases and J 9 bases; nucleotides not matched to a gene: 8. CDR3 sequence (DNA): TGTGCCAGCAGTTACGCCGTGGGACAGGGTGCTTCACCCCTCCACTTT. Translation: CASSYAVGQGASPLHF.

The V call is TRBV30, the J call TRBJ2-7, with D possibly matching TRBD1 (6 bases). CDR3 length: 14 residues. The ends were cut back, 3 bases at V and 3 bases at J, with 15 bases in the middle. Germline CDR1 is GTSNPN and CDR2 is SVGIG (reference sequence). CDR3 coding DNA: TGTGCCTGGAGGTCGGACAGCACGAGCTACGAGCAGTACTTC. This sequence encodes CAWRSDSTSYEQYF.

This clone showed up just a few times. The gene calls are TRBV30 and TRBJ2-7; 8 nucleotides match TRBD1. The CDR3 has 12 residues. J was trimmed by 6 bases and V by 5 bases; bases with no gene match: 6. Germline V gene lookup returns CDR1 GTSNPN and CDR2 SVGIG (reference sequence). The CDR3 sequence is CAWDRQGPEQYF. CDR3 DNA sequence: TGTGCCTGGGACCGACAGGGGCCCGAGCAGTACTTC.

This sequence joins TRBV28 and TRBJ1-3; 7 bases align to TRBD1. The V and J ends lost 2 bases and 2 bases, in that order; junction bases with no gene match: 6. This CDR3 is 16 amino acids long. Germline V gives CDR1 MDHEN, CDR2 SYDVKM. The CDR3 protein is CASSLLQGDAGNTIYF. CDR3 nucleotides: TGTGCCAGCAGTTTACTGCAGGGGGACGCTGGAAACACCATATATTTT.

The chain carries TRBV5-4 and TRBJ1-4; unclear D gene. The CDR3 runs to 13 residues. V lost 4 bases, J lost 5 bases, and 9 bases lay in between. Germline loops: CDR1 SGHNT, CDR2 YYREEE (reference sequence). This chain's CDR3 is CASSLDSNEKLFF. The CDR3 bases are TGTGCCAGCAGCCTGGATTCGAATGAAAAACTGTTTTTT.